This T cell receptor (beta chain) comes out of a study of blood T cells in healthy people across ages. The CDR3 spans 19 residues. The germline V gene encodes CDR1 MNHNS and CDR2 SASEGT. V lost 6 bases to trimming and J lost 0 bases; unmatched junction nucleotides: 14. Alongside a J-beta primer mix, a sample-barcoded 5' primer served in a second PCR lasting about 7 to 11 cycles. Unique molecular identifiers of 12 random nucleotides labeled each cDNA. TCRdb reanalysed the 5' RACE reads using MiXCR and keeps one entry per CDR3 protein. The sample consists of 1.5 million or so distinct CDR3 sequences, around 39% of them appearing once.

This chain links TRBV6-1 with TRBJ2-7, with 13 bases identical to TRBD2. This TCR was sampled from a woman younger than 30 in good health. The sample consisted of blood. DNA for the CDR3: TGTGCCAGCAGCAGGACTAGCGGGAGACAACATAGGAGCTCCTACGAGCAGTACTTC. Protein sequence: CASSRTSGRQHRSSYEQYF.